The sequence of this T cell receptor (beta chain) was determined in a study of cytomegalovirus exposure and HLA in healthy donors. The PCR made use of 60 Vbeta and 13 Jbeta primers. Sequenced by immunoSEQ multiplex PCR; TCRdb stores in-frame clones only, minus some. Of 140,000 or so clones listed, around 84% are singletons. V lost 2 bases, J lost 3 bases, and 5 bases stayed unmatched. CDR1 MNHNS and CDR2 SASEGT come from the germline V gene. The CDR3 is made up of 16 amino acids. This TCR was sampled from a boy between 2 and 10 years old in good health and CMV-seronegative. This chain links TRBV6-1 with TRBJ2-3; 10 bases are a match to TRBD2. Sequencing was carried out using PBMCs. The chain's CDR3 is CASSETSGGGTDTQYF. The CDR3 DNA is TGTGCCAGCAGTGAAACAAGCGGGGGGGGGACAGATACGCAGTATTTT.